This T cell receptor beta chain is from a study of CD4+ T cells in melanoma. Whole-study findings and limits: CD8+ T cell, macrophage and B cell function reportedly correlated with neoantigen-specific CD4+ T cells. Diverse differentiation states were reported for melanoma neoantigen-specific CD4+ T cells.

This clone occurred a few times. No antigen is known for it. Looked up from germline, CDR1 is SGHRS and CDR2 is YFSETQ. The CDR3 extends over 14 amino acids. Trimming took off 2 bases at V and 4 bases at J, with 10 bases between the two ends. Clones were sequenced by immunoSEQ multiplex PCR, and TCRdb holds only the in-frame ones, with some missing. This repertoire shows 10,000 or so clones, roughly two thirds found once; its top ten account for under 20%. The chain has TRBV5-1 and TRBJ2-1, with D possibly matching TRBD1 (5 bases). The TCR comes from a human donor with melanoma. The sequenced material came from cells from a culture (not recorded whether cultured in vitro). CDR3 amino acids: CASSFGQGYNEQFF. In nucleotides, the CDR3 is TGCGCCAGCAGCTTCGGCCAGGGTTACAATGAGCAGTTCTTC.